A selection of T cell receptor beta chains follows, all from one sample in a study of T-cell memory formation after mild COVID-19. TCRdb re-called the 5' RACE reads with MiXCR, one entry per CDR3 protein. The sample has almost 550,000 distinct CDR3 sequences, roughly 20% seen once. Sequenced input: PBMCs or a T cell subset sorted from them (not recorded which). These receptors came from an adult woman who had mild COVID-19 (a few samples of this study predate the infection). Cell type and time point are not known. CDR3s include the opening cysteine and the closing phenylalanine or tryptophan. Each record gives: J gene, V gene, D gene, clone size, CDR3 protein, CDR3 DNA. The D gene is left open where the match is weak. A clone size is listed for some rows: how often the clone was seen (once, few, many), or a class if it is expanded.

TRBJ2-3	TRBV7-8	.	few	CASSLVVFLGSQTDTQYF	TGTGCCAGCAGCTTAGTTGTCTTTCTCGGGAGCCAGACAGATACGCAGTATTTT
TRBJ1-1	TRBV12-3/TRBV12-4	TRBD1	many	CASSPDRSNTEAFF	TGTGCCAGCAGCCCGGACAGGAGCAACACTGAAGCTTTCTTT
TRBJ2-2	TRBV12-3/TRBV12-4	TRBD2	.	CASSTILGLAGGRTGELFF	TGTGCCAGCAGTACGATCCTTGGACTAGCGGGAGGGCGCACCGGGGAGCTGTTTTTT
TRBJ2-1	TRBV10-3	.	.	CAISERTPGGSYNEQFF	TGTGCCATCAGTGAGAGGACCCCGGGCGGCTCCTACAATGAGCAGTTCTTC
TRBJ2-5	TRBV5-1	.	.	CASSPSGVDETQYF	TGCGCCAGCAGCCCATCGGGGGTTGACGAGACCCAGTACTTC
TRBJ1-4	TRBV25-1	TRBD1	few	CASSDPTGIHTTNEKLFF	TGTGCCAGCAGTGATCCGACAGGGATCCACACAACTAATGAAAAACTGTTTTTT
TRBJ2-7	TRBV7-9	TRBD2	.	CASSPLGLFYEQYF	TGTGCCAGCAGCCCATTGGGACTATTTTACGAGCAGTACTTC
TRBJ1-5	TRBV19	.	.	CATRRGGGKNSNQPQHF	TGTGCCACTCGGCGGGGGGGCGGGAAAAATAGCAATCAGCCCCAGCATTTT
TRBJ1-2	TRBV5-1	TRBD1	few	CASSPPPGTENNYGYTF	TGCGCCAGCAGCCCACCCCCCGGGACAGAAAATAACTATGGCTACACCTTC
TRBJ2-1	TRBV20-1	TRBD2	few	CSARVRLSGSRAWYGPSYNEQFF	TGCAGTGCTAGAGTAAGACTAAGCGGGAGTCGCGCGTGGTACGGCCCATCCTACAATGAGCAGTTCTTC
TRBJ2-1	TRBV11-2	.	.	CASSLMDRTYNEQFF	TGTGCCAGCAGCTTAATGGACAGAACCTACAATGAGCAGTTCTTC
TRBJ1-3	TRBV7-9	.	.	CASSLMSSGNTIYF	TGTGCCAGCAGCTTAATGAGCTCTGGAAACACCATATATTTT
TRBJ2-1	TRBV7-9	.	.	CASSPSGPSRNEQFF	TGTGCCAGCAGTCCGAGCGGGCCCAGCCGCAATGAGCAGTTCTTC
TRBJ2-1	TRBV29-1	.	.	CSVGPSGPSYNEQFF	TGCAGCGTTGGTCCCAGCGGCCCCTCCTACAATGAGCAGTTCTTC
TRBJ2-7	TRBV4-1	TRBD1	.	CASSRQPPGTGADEQYF	TGCGCCAGCAGCCGACAACCCCCCGGGACAGGGGCGGACGAGCAGTACTTC
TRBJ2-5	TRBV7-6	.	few	CASSLEAGYQETQYF	TGTGCCAGCAGCTTAGAGGCAGGATACCAAGAGACCCAGTACTTC
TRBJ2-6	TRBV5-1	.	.	CASSPTTSSGANVLTF	TGCGCCAGCAGCCCGACAACAAGCTCTGGGGCCAACGTCCTGACTTTC
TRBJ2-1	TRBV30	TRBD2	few	CAWRRGAEEQFF	TGTGCCTGGAGGCGGGGGGCTGAGGAGCAGTTCTTC
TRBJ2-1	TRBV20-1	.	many	CSATDRTAYNEQFF	TGCAGTGCTACCGACAGGACGGCATACAATGAGCAGTTCTTC
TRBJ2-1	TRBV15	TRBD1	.	CATSRTGVAYNEQFF	TGTGCCACCAGCAGAACAGGGGTTGCCTACAATGAGCAGTTCTTC
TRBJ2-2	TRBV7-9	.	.	CASSRLGSRDTGELFF	TGTGCCAGCAGCCGACTGGGGAGTAGAGACACCGGGGAGCTGTTTTTT
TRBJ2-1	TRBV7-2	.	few	CASSFPPNEQFF	TGTGCCAGCAGCTTTCCCCCCAATGAGCAGTTCTTC